One TCR beta chain is described in this entry. Germline CDR1 reads KGHSH; CDR2 reads LQKENI. The germline V and J ends were trimmed by 0 bases and 5 bases, with 14 bases remaining between them. This CDR3 spans 15 amino acids. Clones were sequenced by immunoSEQ multiplex PCR, and TCRdb holds only the in-frame ones, with some missing. In the table there are some 520,000 clones, around nine tenths of which are singletons. This entry comes from a study of Ad26.COV2.S vaccination and SARS-CoV-2 variants. Described treatment: around 19 received Ad26.COV2.S at low or high dose, single or two shots; about five received placebo; per-sample allocation not given. Sample collection was performed on day 63 after the first vaccine or placebo injection.

The specimen comprised peripheral blood, sampled in a trial of Ad26.COV2.S vaccine versus placebo. V usage is TRBV18 and J usage is TRBJ2-7, with no clear D. This clonotype was obtained from a person aged 18 to 59 who received the Ad26.COV2.S COVID-19 vaccine or a placebo. The CDR3 here is CASSPPLGYLDEQYF. The CDR3 coding sequence is TGTGCCAGCTCACCACCGTTAGGGTACCTTGACGAGCAGTACTTC.